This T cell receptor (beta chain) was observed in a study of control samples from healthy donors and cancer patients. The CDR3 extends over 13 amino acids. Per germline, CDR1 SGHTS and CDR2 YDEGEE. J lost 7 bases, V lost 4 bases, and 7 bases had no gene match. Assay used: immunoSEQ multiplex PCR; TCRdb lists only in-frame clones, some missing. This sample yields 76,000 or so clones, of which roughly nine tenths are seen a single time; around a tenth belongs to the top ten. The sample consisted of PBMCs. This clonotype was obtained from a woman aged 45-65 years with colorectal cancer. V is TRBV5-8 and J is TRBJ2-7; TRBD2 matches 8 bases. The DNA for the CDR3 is TGTGCCAGCAGCCGCCGGGGGGGGTTAGAGCAGTACGTC. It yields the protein CASSRRGGLEQYV.